This TCR beta chain stems from a study of beta chain features in type 1 diabetes. Whole-study results and caveats: Sequencing of cDNA might inflate the share of cells that strongly express TCR.

The CDR3 contains 14 residues. Looked up from germline, CDR1 is SNHLY and CDR2 is FYNNEI. The germline V and J ends were trimmed by 2 bases and 0 bases, with 7 bases remaining between them. Sampling consisted of one heparinised blood draw per donor, averaging about 110 mL. A sort by CD45RO/CCR7/CD25/CD127/CD95/CD27 yielded CD4+ naive, central memory, regulatory and stem cell-like memory cells. What was sequenced were expressed TCRB transcripts, since all of the isolated RNA had been reverse transcribed. The table came from immunoSEQ multiplex PCR; TCRdb's copy has only in-frame clones and leaves some out. The sample has 60,000 or so clones; roughly three fifths are singletons. Comments on this clone: The antigen is unknown.

This TCR came from a woman aged 18-29 years in good health. The sequenced sample consisted of Tregs from blood. V and J are TRBV2 and TRBJ1-2; TRBD1 might be the D (5 bases). CDR3 sequence reads: CASSEQGTNYGYTF. The DNA for the CDR3 is TGTGCCAGCAGTGAACAGGGAACTAACTATGGCTACACCTTC. Full variable domain (outside the CDR3, taken from reference TRBV2 and TRBJ1-2): EPEVTQTPSHQVTQMGQEVILRCVPISNHLYFYWYRQILGQKVEFLVSFYNNEISEKSEIFDDQFSVERPDGSNFTLKIRSTKLEDSAMYFCASSEQGTNYGYTFGSGTRLTVV.